Reported below is one TCR beta chain. Its antigen remains unidentified. These data are taken from a study of monozygotic twins with inflammatory bowel disease. Study conclusions and caveats: Varied immunosuppressive treatments among patients may have increased repertoire variability. IBD-affected twins scored below their healthy co-twins in TCRbeta diversity (inverse Simpson).

The CDR3 extends over 16 amino acids. The germline CDR1 and CDR2 sequences are SGDLS and YYNGEE. The UMIs contained a 6-nucleotide sample barcode. They were added by template switching during cDNA synthesis. TCRdb re-called the 5' RACE reads and shows each CDR3 protein once, DNA omitted. The sample data list under 150,000 distinct CDR3 sequences. This TCR derives from a human donor with ulcerative colitis or Crohn's disease, or a healthy co-twin of an affected twin (not recorded which). Sequenced material: blood. The chain recombines TRBV9 with TRBJ2-3; TCRdb gives TRBD1 as the D gene, but with no DNA this cannot be confirmed. CDR3 loop: CASSPHRVAATDTQYF.